This T cell receptor beta chain was retrieved from a study of beta chain features in type 1 diabetes. Study-wide results and caveats: TCRB CDR3 length was moderately but significantly reduced in all four CD4+ subsets of Type 1 diabetes patients.

This clone was detected only a few times. Its antigen is undetermined. V trimming: 5 bases; J trimming: 6 bases; junction bases outside the gene matches: 7. The CDR3 covers 16 residues. Germline V gene sequence: CDR1 SEHNR, CDR2 FQNEAQ (reference sequence). CD4+ naive, central memory, regulatory and stem cell-like memory subsets were isolated by sorting on CD45RO/CCR7/CD25/CD127/CD95/CD27. Sequenced material consisted of expressed TCRB transcripts (all of the isolated RNA was reverse transcribed). This table comes from immunoSEQ multiplex PCR, and its TCRdb copy is limited to in-frame clones, with some not included. The repertoire includes roughly 150,000 clones, 10% of them detected once, and around 0.5% sits in the top ten.

This rearrangement joins TRBV7-9 to TRBJ2-3; 14 nucleotides line up with TRBD2. Input material: central memory CD4+ T cells from blood. This receptor was identified in a man aged 25 to 40 with type 1 diabetes. The CDR3 DNA is TGTGCCAGCAGCCCAAGGGGACTAGCGGGAGCCGATACGCAGTATTTT. This sequence encodes CASSPRGLAGADTQYF.